Each of the 21 T cell receptor beta chains below was sequenced from the same sample in a study of T-cell reconstitution after alpha-beta-depleted transplantation in children. A TCRbeta library incorporating unique molecular identifiers was prepared. TCRdb redid the calling of the PCR reads with MiXCR, one entry per CDR3 protein. The table includes roughly 670,000 distinct CDR3 sequences, around 12% detected once. The sequenced sample was PBMCs, obtained before TCRalphabeta/CD19-depleted stem cell transplant. The receptors derive from a girl aged 2 to 9 with congenital amegakaryocytic thrombocytopenia, due to receive a stem cell transplant.

This clonotype appeared a few times. This chain uses TRBV5-1 with TRBJ2-7; 9 bases match TRBD1. This CDR3 spans 15 amino acids. Germline V lookup: CDR1 SGHRS, CDR2 YFSETQ. V shed 4 bases and J 3 bases; nucleotides not matched to a gene: 8. CDR3 sequence (DNA): TGCGCCAGCAGCCTTCCGGGACAGGGAGGCTACGAGCAGTACTTC. Protein sequence: CASSLPGQGGYEQYF. Complete variable domain (other parts from reference TRBV5-1 and TRBJ2-7): KAGVTQTPRYLIKTRGQQVTLSCSPISGHRSVSWYQQTPGQGLQFLFEYFSETQRNKGNFPGRFSGRQFSNSRSEMNVSTLELGDSALYLCASSLPGQGGYEQYFGPGTRLTVT.

This clonotype showed up just a few times. The chain employs TRBV29-1 and TRBJ2-7; D not certain. The germline V gene encodes CDR1 SQVTM and CDR2 ANQGSEA. The CDR3 has 11 amino acids. V was cut by 7 bases and J by 4 bases, with 11 bases left in between. The CDR3 spells CSATTSYEQYF. The CDR3 nucleotides are TGCAGCGCCACTACGAGTTACGAGCAGTACTTC.

This clonotype has more than one count but fewer than ten. The junction and the germline gene differ at one end; a read error may be behind it. The rearrangement joins TRBV5-1 to TRBJ2-1, with 7 bases matching TRBD2. The V gene's germline CDR1 is SGHRS and CDR2 YFSETQ. The CDR3 runs 12 residues. CDR3 residues: CASGFSGNEQFF. The CDR3 DNA reads as TGCGCCAGCGGCTTTAGCGGGAATGAGCAGTTCTTC.

The chain carries TRBV12-3 or TRBV12-4 and TRBJ2-7, with a possible D match to TRBD2 (5 bases). The CDR3 runs to 12 residues. V lost 4 bases to trimming and J lost 6 bases, with 10 bases between them. The CDR3 loop is CASSSPGTEQYF. For the CDR3, the DNA is TGTGCCAGCAGTTCCCCGGGAACCGAGCAGTACTTC.

As to this clonotype: Since a much larger clone is just one base distant, this may be a read error. The J gene is TRBJ1-2, the V gene TRBV5-1, with TRBD1 as a possible D gene (5 bases). This CDR3 is 13 amino acids long. Germline V gene data show CDR1 as SGHRS and CDR2 as YFSETQ. CDR3 in DNA: TGCGCCAGCAGCGCTGGGACGAACTATGGCGACACCTTC. The encoded protein is CASSAGTNYGDTF. The full variable domain, rest sourced from reference TRBV5-1 and TRBJ1-2, is KAGVTQTPRYLIKTRGQQVTLSCSPISGHRSVSWYQQTPGQGLQFLFEYFSETQRNKGNFPGRFSGRQFSNSRSEMNVSTLELGDSALYLCASSAGTNYGDTFGSGTRLTVV.

About this clonotype itself: One end of the junction fails to match germline, which may point to a read error. J is TRBJ1-2 and V is TRBV12-3 or TRBV12-4; D remains unclear. This CDR3 has 13 residues. CDR3 nucleotides: TGTGCCAGCAGTTTTTTCCACAGTCATGGCGACACCTTC. This sequence encodes CASSFFHSHGDTF.

This clonotype came up many times. The chain recombines TRBV7-3 with TRBJ2-7; D is uncertain. The CDR3 covers 15 residues. Trimming removed 3 bases from V and 2 bases from J, with 14 bases in between. Germline V gene data show CDR1 as SGHTA and CDR2 as FQGTGA. CDR3 loop: CASSLGLGSAYEQYF. CDR3 nucleotide sequence: TGTGCCAGCAGCTTGGGTTTAGGGTCGGCCTACGAGCAGTACTTC.

There are many counts of this clonotype. V and J are TRBV20-1 and TRBJ2-1, with 8 bases aligning to TRBD1. The CDR3 contains 15 residues. The J segment lost 6 bases and the V segment lost 0 bases, leaving 7 bases of the junction unmatched. CDR1 DFQATT and CDR2 SNEGSKA come from the germline V gene (reference sequence). CDR3 nucleotide sequence: TGCAGTGCTAGAGATCGGACAGGGCTGGTCAATGAGCAGTTCTTC. Protein sequence: CSARDRTGLVNEQFF.

In its sample, this clonotype was seen many times. The chain combines TRBV20-1 with TRBJ2-2; no clear D. Germline CDR1 is DFQATT and CDR2 is SNEGSKA (reference sequence). CDR3 length: 12 amino acids. The V gene lost 7 bases and the J gene lost 2 bases, with 8 bases spanning the gap. CDR3 nucleotides: TGCAGTGGTGGTAGAAACACCGGGGAGCTGTTTTTT. Amino acid sequence: CSGGRNTGELFF.

The rearrangement joins TRBV23-1 to TRBJ2-1, with D perhaps matching TRBD1 (6 bases). TRBV23-1 is treated as an ORF (open reading frame) with a function not yet certain. Trimming shortened V by 9 bases and J by 5 bases, and 17 bases separated the two germline ends. The CDR3 has 14 residues. CDR3 sequence: CARWTVLGDNEQFF. The CDR3, as DNA: TGCGCCAGGTGGACAGTTCTGGGAGACAATGAGCAGTTCTTC.

This clonotype occurred a few times. The J gene is TRBJ1-5, the V gene TRBV18; TRBD1 matches at 7 bases. The V and J ends lost 8 bases and 1 base, in that order; junction bases with no gene match: 5. Germline CDR1 KGHSH, CDR2 LQKENI. The CDR3 is made up of 14 amino acids. The CDR3 sequence is CASASGQSNQPQHF. In DNA form, the CDR3 reads TGTGCCAGCGCGTCGGGACAGAGCAATCAGCCCCAGCATTTT.

For the CDR3, the DNA is TGTGCCAGCAGGAACAATTGGGGACTAGCAGGAAGCTCCTACAATGAGCAGTTCTTC. It specifies CASRNNWGLAGSSYNEQFF. The V call is TRBV2, the J call TRBJ2-1, with TRBD2 matching 9 bases. V trimming: 6 bases; J trimming: 0 bases; junction bases outside the gene matches: 15. The CDR3 covers 19 residues. CDR1 SNHLY and CDR2 FYNNEI come from the germline V gene. Combining the CDR3 with reference TRBV2 and TRBJ2-1 gives the whole variable domain EPEVTQTPSHQVTQMGQEVILRCVPISNHLYFYWYRQILGQKVEFLVSFYNNEISEKSEIFDDQFSVERPDGSNFTLKIRSTKLEDSAMYFCASRNNWGLAGSSYNEQFFGPGTRLTVL.

To note about this clonotype: The junction shows a germline mismatch at one end, possibly a read error. The genes are TRBV7-8 and TRBJ2-1; weak D call: TRBD1 (6 bases). Germline loops: CDR1 SGHVS, CDR2 FQNEAQ. CDR3 length: 15 residues. The CDR3 region is CASSAPGHIAHEQSF. DNA of the CDR3: TGTGCCAGCAGCGCACCGGGACATATTGCCCATGAGCAGTCCTTC.

This clonotype was recorded at least ten times. This chain uses TRBV5-1 with TRBJ2-7, with 8 bases matching TRBD2. The CDR3 runs to 16 residues. CDR1 SGHRS and CDR2 YFSETQ come from the germline V gene. J gave up 3 bases and V 1 base, and 9 bases lay outside the gene matches. The chain's CDR3 is CASSLSGTRNFYEQYF. The DNA for the CDR3 is TGCGCCAGCAGCTTGTCCGGGACTAGGAACTTCTACGAGCAGTACTTC.

This clonotype occurred many times. This chain joins TRBV5-1 and TRBJ2-2; TRBD1 matches 7 bases. Germline lookup yields CDR1 SGHRS and CDR2 YFSETQ. V lost 7 bases to trimming and J lost 7 bases; unmatched junction nucleotides: 7. CDR3 length equals 13 residues. The CDR3 is CASEDRAVGELFF. CDR3 DNA sequence: TGCGCCAGCGAAGACAGGGCGGTCGGGGAGCTGTTTTTT.

This clonotype was recorded many times. Here the CDR3 DNA reads TGTGCCAGCAGTTATATCCCGGGACAGGTCACAGATACGCAGTATTTT. Its translation: CASSYIPGQVTDTQYF. V is TRBV6-5 and J is TRBJ2-3, with 8 bases fitting TRBD1. Germline values: CDR1 MNHEY, CDR2 SVGAGI. The V segment lost 3 bases and the J segment 2 bases; nucleotides outside the gene matches: 7. CDR3 length: 16 amino acids.

In its sample, this clonotype was seen a few times. This chain uses TRBV7-2 with TRBJ1-2; D is perhaps TRBD1 (5 bases). The germline CDR1 and CDR2 sequences are SGHTA and FQGNSA. Trimming took 5 bases from V and 9 from J, leaving 16 bases between them. CDR3 length equals 13 residues. CDR3 nucleotide sequence: TGTGCCAGCAGCCCCAGGTTGGACACCCGCTACACCTTC. It yields the protein CASSPRLDTRYTF.

This clonotype was found many times. This chain links TRBV12-3 or TRBV12-4 with TRBJ1-5; no clear D. This CDR3 contains 15 residues. V was pared by 6 bases and J by 1 base, with 13 bases between. In nucleotides, the CDR3 is TGTGCCAGCAGCCCAAGGGTCGGAAGCAATCAGCCCCAGCATTTT. Residues: CASSPRVGSNQPQHF.

J is TRBJ2-5 and V is TRBV2, with D hard to call. The CDR3 is 12 residues long. Germline V CDR1 and CDR2: SNHLY, FYNNEI. V shed 6 bases and J shed 3 bases, with 8 bases lying between them. The CDR3 region has the DNA TGTGCCAGCAGCGTCCTCAAAGAGACCCAGTACTTC. It specifies CASSVLKETQYF.

The sample holds many counts of this clonotype. The CDR3 here is CASSQAGGNNEQFF. Here the CDR3 DNA reads TGTGCCAGCAGCCAGGCGGGGGGGAACAATGAGCAGTTCTTC. The V gene is TRBV7-6, the J gene TRBJ2-1; 9 bases line up with TRBD2. The CDR3 is 14 amino acids. V shed 5 bases and J 5 bases; nucleotides not matched to a gene: 4. Germline V CDR1 and CDR2: SGHVS, FNYEAQ. Supplemented by reference TRBV7-6 and TRBJ2-1, the full variable domain reads GAGVSQSPRYKVTKRGQDVALRCDPISGHVSLYWYRQALGQGPEFLTYFNYEAQQDKSGLPNDRFSAERPEGSISTLTIQRTEQRDSAMYRCASSQAGGNNEQFFGPGTRLTVL.

This clonotype occurred many times. The genes are TRBV20-1 and TRBJ2-7; D is unresolved. Germline CDR1 reads DFQATT; CDR2 reads SNEGSKA (reference sequence). CDR3 length: 11 amino acids. The V and J ends lost 4 bases and 3 bases respectively, with 7 bases between them. The CDR3 DNA follows: TGCAGTGCTATGACCTACTACGAGCAGTACTTC. The encoded protein is CSAMTYYEQYF.